The clone carrying this T cell receptor (beta chain) appeared many times. What it binds is not known. The record originates from a study of T-cell memory formation after mild COVID-19. Background on the study: Largely donor-specific TCR clusters were found.

Constant-segment-primed 5'RACE gave TCR alpha and TCR beta cDNA libraries with sample barcodes and UMIs. TCRdb re-analysed the 5' RACE reads in MiXCR, keeping a single row per CDR3 protein. The sample gives about half a million distinct CDR3 sequences, approximately 18% of which show up once; approximately 13% is in the top ten. Regarding the study as a whole: Among contracting clones, CD4+ were mainly CM/EM and CD8+ enriched in EMRA.

Germline assignment: CDR1 LGHNA and CDR2 YNFKEQ. CDR3 size: 16 residues. V was cut by 0 bases and J by 3 bases, with 15 bases left in between. The sequencing sample was made of PBMCs or a T cell subset sorted from them (not recorded which). This chain uses TRBV4-2 with TRBJ2-7, with a weak D call TRBD2 (6 bases). The sequence was collected from an adult woman who had mild COVID-19 (a few samples of this study predate the infection). Cell type and time point are not known. The CDR3 DNA sequence: TGTGCCAGCAGCCAAGATAGGAGGGGCCGTTACTACGAGCAGTACTTC. Translated: CASSQDRRGRYYEQYF.